The next 13 T cell receptor beta chains were all read from a single sample in a study of CD4 and CD8 cells across lung adenocarcinoma regions. TCRdb independently ran MiXCR on the PCR reads; one entry per CDR3 protein. The table includes about 19,000 distinct CDR3 sequences, roughly 50% detected once. Sample: CD4+ T cells from the margin of a lung tumor. The source is a male donor with lung adenocarcinoma. The CD4 and CD8 labels of this study may be unreliable.

In its sample, this clonotype was seen a few times. One junction end disagrees with the germline gene, perhaps due to a read error. This sequence joins TRBV6-5 and TRBJ2-3, with D unresolved. Looked up from germline, CDR1 is MNHEY and CDR2 is SVGAGI. This CDR3 has 15 residues. As DNA, the CDR3 is TGTGCCAGCAGACTCCAGTCTGTAATTCCAGATACGCAGTTTTTT. It codes for CASRLQSVIPDTQFF.

Comment on this clonotype: The junction departs from the called germline gene at one end, perhaps through a read error. The CDR3 is CAGSGGGGQETQYF. CDR3 DNA: TGCGCGGGGAGCGGGGGCGGAGGCCAAGAGACCCAGTATTTC. This chain uses TRBV10-2 with TRBJ2-5, with 8 nucleotides matching TRBD2. The CDR3 is 14 amino acids. The germline V gene has CDR1 WSHSY and CDR2 SAAADI.

At least ten counts were recorded for this clonotype. The V and J genes are TRBV4-1 and TRBJ2-2, with D uncertain. The CDR3 loop spans 12 amino acids. Germline CDR1 is MGHRA and CDR2 is YSYEKL. Trimming took 5 bases from V and 7 from J, leaving 8 bases between them. This CDR3 is CASSSLGGELFF. Written as DNA, the CDR3 is TGCGCCAGCAGCTCCCTAGGCGGGGAGCTGTTTTTT.

This clonotype qualifies as medium-sized (0.01 to 0.1%). This chain connects TRBV6-1 to TRBJ2-3, with 9 bases lining up with TRBD1. The germline V gene encodes CDR1 MNHNS and CDR2 SASEGT. This CDR3 contains 15 residues. J was trimmed by 4 bases and V by 5 bases; bases with no gene match: 7. The CDR3 coding sequence is TGTGCCAGCAGTATTCAGGGACAGGGCGCAGATACGCAGTATTTT. It yields the protein CASSIQGQGADTQYF.

This chain links TRBV10-1 with TRBJ2-5; D may be TRBD2 (5 bases). Near its end, the DNA agrees better with TRBJ2-7, so the J call may be wrong. The CDR3 extends over 13 amino acids. Germline CDR1 reads WNHNN; CDR2 reads SYGVQD (reference sequence). The CDR3 sequence is CASREDLLHEQYF. The CDR3 DNA follows: TGCGCCAGCAGGGAGGATCTACTTCACGAGCAGTACTTC.

This clonotype was counted at least ten times. The chain links TRBV4-1 to TRBJ2-1, with 12 bases fitting TRBD2. Germline lookup yields CDR1 MGHRA and CDR2 YSYEKL. Losses at the gene ends were 3 bases for V and 6 bases for J; bases not matched to a gene: 12. The CDR3 spans 18 residues. CDR3 sequence (DNA): TGCGCCAGCAGCCAGCGCGACCCGACTAGCGGGAGTGGCAATGAGCAGTTCTTC. It yields the protein CASSQRDPTSGSGNEQFF.

The V call is TRBV6-1, the J call TRBJ2-2, with D perhaps matching TRBD2 (6 bases). CDR1 and CDR2 (germline): MNHNS, SASEGT. The CDR3 has 15 residues. V dropped 5 bases and J dropped 6 bases, with 16 bases sitting between them. The CDR3 DNA reads as TGTGCCAGCAGTCCCAAAGGAGGGTGGGCCGGGGAGCTGTTTTTT. Translation: CASSPKGGWAGELFF.

This clonotype was observed a handful of times. The chain has TRBV9 and TRBJ2-5; possible D gene TRBD2, 5 bases. The CDR3 loop spans 15 amino acids. The V end lost 1 base, the J end lost 5 bases, and 15 bases lay between the germline ends. The V gene's germline CDR1 is SGDLS and CDR2 YYNGEE. The CDR3 spells CASSVSPGEYETQYF. The DNA of the CDR3 is TGTGCCAGCAGCGTATCCCCCGGGGAGTACGAGACCCAGTACTTC.

In this sample, this clonotype turned up many times. V gene TRBV6-1 combines with J gene TRBJ2-5, with D hard to call. The last part of the DNA fits TRBJ2-7 better; the J call may be wrong. CDR1 is MNHNS, CDR2 SASEGT, per germline. This CDR3 spans 15 amino acids. CDR3 bases: TGTGCCAGCAGTCCAACGAGGACGGGTAACTACGAGCAGTACTTC. Amino acids: CASSPTRTGNYEQYF.

The chain employs TRBV10-3 and TRBJ2-5; maybe TRBD1 (7 bases). TRBJ2-7 matches the DNA end more closely, so the J call is doubtful. From germline, CDR1 is ENHRY and CDR2 SYGVKD. The CDR3 consists of 16 residues. The CDR3 nucleotides read TGTGCCATCAGTGAGTCCCAGGGGGGTAGTACCTACGAGCAGTACTTC. It is translated as CAISESQGGSTYEQYF.

The chain has TRBV27 and TRBJ2-3; 7 positions match TRBD2. J gave up 4 bases and V 7 bases, and 5 bases lay outside the gene matches. Germline V gene lookup returns CDR1 MNHEY and CDR2 SMNVEV (reference sequence). The CDR3 covers 13 residues. The CDR3 coding sequence is TGTGCCAGCACCCCGACTAGCTCAGATACGCAGTATTTT. Its translation is CASTPTSSDTQYF.

The V and J genes are TRBV6-4 and TRBJ2-5; tentatively, D is TRBD2 (7 bases). This CDR3 has 15 residues. Germline assignment: CDR1 MRHNA and CDR2 SNTAGT. V was clipped by 11 bases and J by 4 bases, with 23 bases between them. The chain's CDR3 is CAAGVGGGGPETQYF. The CDR3 DNA sequence: TGTGCCGCGGGGGTCGGGGGCGGGGGTCCAGAGACCCAGTACTTC.

This clonotype occurred many times. This chain joins TRBV4-1 and TRBJ1-2; D remains unclear. Trimming left V 0 bases short and J 8 bases short, with 16 bases between. The CDR3 has 15 amino acids. Germline CDR1 reads MGHRA; CDR2 reads YSYEKL. CDR3 coding DNA: TGCGCCAGCAGCCAAGATCAGTGGGTGGTAGACGGCTACACCTTC. Encoded protein: CASSQDQWVVDGYTF.